The entry below describes one T cell receptor (beta chain). In Cohort 3, a recovered donor had either two negative PCRs, clearance, or symptom resolution. Original analysis: Nucleated cell number was recorded as an estimate derived from reference gene primer amplification. Data came from immunoSEQ multiplex PCR; TCRdb stores just in-frame clones and leaves some out. V, J and clone size are taken as reported in that table, and D and trimming were inferred from the DNA itself. The table lists around 400,000 clones, roughly nine tenths of them singletons. This sample is part of a study of blood T cell repertoires in COVID-19. Turning to the study itself: Sites in the United States, Italy and Spain provided acute and convalescent COVID-19 samples. The cDNA or gDNA used as material had been derived from T cells, B-cell-depleted T cells, or PBMCs.

Germline CDR1 SGHNT, CDR2 YYREEE (reference sequence). The V end was cut by 6 bases, the J end by 1 base, with 10 bases between. The CDR3 length is 13 residues. This TCR came from a woman aged 25 to 45 who had recovered from COVID-19. The sequenced sample consisted of PBMCs or T cells enriched from blood (not recorded which). The V and J genes are TRBV5-4 and TRBJ1-1; no reliable D call. CDR3 in DNA: TGTGCCAGCACCCGATTTAGGAACACTGAAGCTTTCTTT. Translation gives CASTRFRNTEAFF.